This is a list of T cell receptor beta chains from one sample in a study of T cell responses to AZD1222 COVID-19 vaccine. Assay: immunoSEQ multiplex PCR; the TCRdb copy retains only in-frame clones and omits some. The data contain under 140,000 clones, 94% of them singletons. The material sequenced was peripheral blood, taken 28 days after the second AZD1222 dose. The receptors originated from an adult who received the AZD1222 COVID-19 vaccine. CDR3s include the opening cysteine and the closing phenylalanine or tryptophan. The D gene is left open where the match is weak. The size of a clone is reported for some rows only, either as once, few or many, or as a class for expanded clones.

cdr3_nt cdr3_aa d_call cdr3_length v_call clone_size j_call
TGTGCCAGCAGTTCCCCCTCCCGCGGCAATCAGCCCCAGCATTTT CASSSPSRGNQPQHF NA 15 TRBV28 NA TRBJ1-5
TGTGCCAGCAGCCAAGTTTCCGGACTAGCGGGGGGCGGGGAGACCCAGTACTTC CASSQVSGLAGGGETQYF TRBD2 18 TRBV3-1/TRBV3-2 NA TRBJ2-5
TGCAGCGTTGTCCGGGACAGGGATAGTAGGGGTTTCTATGGCTACACCTTC CSVVRDRDSRGFYGYTF TRBD1 17 TRBV29-1 NA TRBJ1-2
TGCGCCAGCAGCTTGGCTTTTAGTACAGGGGGATCTGGCTACACCTTC CASSLAFSTGGSGYTF TRBD1 16 TRBV5-1 NA TRBJ1-2
TGTGCTAGTGGTTTGGTATCCTACAATGAGCAGTTCTTC CASGLVSYNEQFF NA 13 TRBV12-5 once TRBJ2-1
TGTGCCAGCAGCTTGCTTAGACTAGGAGAGACCCAGTACTTC CASSLLRLGETQYF NA 14 TRBV5-4 once TRBJ2-5
TGTGCCAGCACCAGGGCCAGGGAGAGACCTGTCTCTGGAAACACCATATATTTT CASTRARERPVSGNTIYF NA 18 TRBV7-9 once TRBJ1-3
TGTGCCAGTAGTATGCGACAGAACACTGAAGCTTTCTTT CASSMRQNTEAFF NA 13 TRBV19 few TRBJ1-1
TGTGCCAGCAGCTTGGGTGTTAACACCGGGGAGCTGTTTTTT CASSLGVNTGELFF NA 14 TRBV5-5 NA TRBJ2-2
TGCGCCAGCAGCCACCAACTAGCGGTGACCACAGATACGCAGTATTTT CASSHQLAVTTDTQYF TRBD2 16 TRBV4-1 NA TRBJ2-3
TGTGCCAGCTCTCGGGCCCCTCTCTATGGCTACACCTTC CASSRAPLYGYTF NA 13 TRBV7-9 NA TRBJ1-2
TGCGCCAGCAGCCAATTCACAGATACGCAGTATTTT CASSQFTDTQYF NA 12 TRBV4-1 NA TRBJ2-3
TGTGCCAGCAGCGGGGAATTAACTGAAGCTTTCTTT CASSGELTEAFF NA 12 TRBV7-9 NA TRBJ1-1
TGCGCCAGCAGCCCAACTAGCGGGAGCGCCCACGAGCAGTACTTC CASSPTSGSAHEQYF TRBD2 15 TRBV5-1 NA TRBJ2-7
TGTGCCACCGGACAGGGTTTTGAGACCCAGTACTTC CATGQGFETQYF TRBD1 12 TRBV19 NA TRBJ2-5
TGTGCCAGCTCACCACCGGCAGCCTCAGCTTTCTTT CASSPPAASAFF NA 12 TRBV18 NA TRBJ1-1
TGTGCCAGCAGTTCCCCGGCAGAGACCCAGTACTTC CASSSPAETQYF NA 12 TRBV6-5 NA TRBJ2-5
TGTGCCAGCAGTGACTCACCAGCTAATCAGCCCCAGCATTTT CASSDSPANQPQHF NA 14 TRBV6-4 NA TRBJ1-5
TGTGCCACCAGCAGCCTCGGGGAGACCCAGTACTTC CATSSLGETQYF NA 12 TRBV15 NA TRBJ2-5
TGTGCCAGCAGCCAAAATAGAGGAGGCCGGACCCTGTTCTTC CASSQNRGGRTLFF NA 14 TRBV14 NA TRBJ2-1
TGTGCCAGCTCACCACCTACCCCGGGGGACACCAAGCCAGCTTTCTTT CASSPPTPGDTKPAFF NA 16 TRBV18 NA TRBJ1-1
TGTGCCAGCAGCGTCGGGACGGGCGTTAATGAAAAACTGTTTTTT CASSVGTGVNEKLFF NA 15 TRBV9 NA TRBJ1-4
TGTGCCAGCTCACCTACATTAACTCAAGAGGGGGCATTGTTTTTT CASSPTLTQEGALFF TRBD1 15 TRBV18 NA TRBJ1-4